The 9 T cell receptor beta chains below were found in one sample sequenced in a study of blood T cells in healthy people across ages. Then a second PCR, running about 6 to 11 cycles, was carried out with a sample-barcoded 5' primer and a J-beta primer mix. TCRdb reprocessed the 5' RACE reads with MiXCR, giving one entry per CDR3 protein. Of fewer than 1,200,000 distinct CDR3 sequences in the sample, under 30% were seen once. This sample was also put to use in a study of T cells of mothers and their children.

The sequenced sample consisted of blood. The receptors were gathered from a girl aged 2 to 10 in good health.

This chain joins TRBV6-6 and TRBJ1-4; possibly TRBD1 for D (5 bases). This CDR3 has 14 residues. The V and J ends lost 11 bases and 8 bases respectively, with 21 bases between them. Germline V gene sequence: CDR1 MNHNY, CDR2 SVGAGI (reference sequence). DNA of the CDR3: TGTGCCTCCGAGAACGGGGCCCTAGGGGAAAAACTGTTTTTT. Protein: CASENGALGEKLFF.

The V call is TRBV29-1, the J call TRBJ1-6, with D maybe TRBD1 (5 bases). The V and J ends lost 4 bases and 7 bases respectively, with 17 bases between them. The CDR3 has 15 amino acids. The germline V gene encodes CDR1 SQVTM and CDR2 ANQGSEA. The CDR3 loop is CSVVWGDRENSPLHF. DNA of the CDR3: TGCAGCGTTGTGTGGGGAGACAGAGAAAATTCACCCCTCCACTTT. Combining the CDR3 with reference TRBV29-1 and TRBJ1-6 gives the whole variable domain SAVISQKPSRDICQRGTSLTIQCQVDSQVTMMFWYRQQPGQSLTLIATANQGSEATYESGFVIDKFPISRPNLTFSTLTVSNMSPEDSSIYLCSVVWGDRENSPLHFGNGTRLTVT.

CDR3 amino acids: CASSNSGGSYNEQFF. The DNA for the CDR3 is TGTGCCAGCAGTAATAGCGGGGGCTCCTACAATGAGCAGTTCTTC. The J gene is TRBJ2-1, the V gene TRBV12-3 or TRBV12-4, with 9 positions matching TRBD2. The CDR3 loop spans 15 amino acids. V trimming: 5 bases; J trimming: 0 bases; junction bases outside the gene matches: 2.

This chain uses TRBV7-2 with TRBJ1-2, with 9 bases fitting TRBD1. J gave up 13 bases and V 0 bases, and 12 bases lay outside the gene matches. Germline V gene lookup returns CDR1 SGHTA and CDR2 FQGNSA. The CDR3 sequence is 15 residues long. The CDR3, as DNA: TGTGCCAGCAGCTTAGCTAGTCCCGGGACAGGGCTCCCCACCTTC. It is translated as CASSLASPGTGLPTF.

The J gene is TRBJ2-7, the V gene TRBV10-3, with a weak D call TRBD2 (6 bases). Trimming took 6 bases from V and 1 from J, leaving 13 bases between them. The CDR3 loop spans 14 amino acids. Germline-derived CDR1 and CDR2 are ENHRY and SYGVKD. This CDR3 is CAIRAGLISYEQYF. CDR3 DNA sequence: TGTGCCATCAGAGCGGGTTTGATTTCCTACGAGCAGTACTTC.

This clonotype was observed a handful of times. The gene calls are TRBV19 and TRBJ1-2; TRBD1 might be the D (5 bases). The CDR3 sequence is 13 residues long. Germline V gene lookup returns CDR1 LNHDA and CDR2 SQIVND (reference sequence). The V and J ends lost 7 bases and 3 bases respectively, with 12 bases between them. CDR3 amino acids: CASNLRDYYGYTF. Here the CDR3 DNA reads TGTGCCAGTAATCTCCGGGACTACTATGGCTACACCTTC.

This clonotype was seen at least ten times. The V call is TRBV21-1, the J call TRBJ2-4; the DNA was not used to check the table's D call, TRBD2. TRBV21-1 is labeled a pseudogene. The CDR3 has 19 residues. The CDR3 loop reads CASSTRLAGKPMAKNIQYF. CDR3 DNA: TGTGCCAGCAGCACCCGACTAGCGGGGAAACCGATGGCCAAAAACATTCAGTACTTC.

V gene TRBV5-1 combines with J gene TRBJ2-4; 8 bases align to TRBD1. CDR3 length: 13 residues. Per the germline V gene, CDR1 is SGHRS and CDR2 is YFSETQ. Germline trimming cut 5 bases from V and 8 bases from J; bases unmatched to any gene: 6. The CDR3 coding sequence is TGCGCCAGCAGGAAGCCGGGACAGGACATTCAGTACTTC. This sequence encodes CASRKPGQDIQYF.

The gene calls are TRBV11-2 and TRBJ2-5; D perhaps matches TRBD2 (6 bases). Judging by the DNA end, TRBJ2-1 fits better; the J call may be wrong. The CDR3 is made up of 13 amino acids. CDR1 and CDR2 (germline): SGHAT, FQNNGV. The CDR3 protein is CASSPSWRDEQFF. In nucleotides, the CDR3 is TGTGCCAGCAGCCCCAGTTGGAGGGATGAGCAGTTCTTC.